The rows below give T cell receptor beta chains drawn from one sample of a study of cytomegalovirus exposure and HLA in healthy donors. Profiling relied on immunoSEQ multiplex PCR, and the TCRdb table lists in-frame clones only, not all of them. The table shows 110,000 to 150,000 clones, with approximately 70% occurring only once. The sequencing input was PBMCs. The receptors come from a woman aged 55-75 years in good health and CMV-seropositive. CDR3s include the opening cysteine and the closing phenylalanine or tryptophan. The order of the fields is D gene, J gene, V gene, clone size, CDR3 DNA, CDR3 protein. The D gene is left open where the match is weak. The size field is filled for only some rows; it gives once, few, many or a size class.

D gene: -
J gene: TRBJ1-3
V gene: TRBV5-1
clone size: once
CDR3 DNA: TGCGCCAGCAGCCCCGACAGCTACAACACCATATATTTT
CDR3 protein: CASSPDSYNTIYF

D gene: -
J gene: TRBJ2-6
V gene: TRBV10-3
clone size: -
CDR3 DNA: TGTGCCATCAGGCCCGGACAAGAGCTTTACTCTGGGGCCAACGTCCTGACTTTC
CDR3 protein: CAIRPGQELYSGANVLTF

D gene: TRBD2
J gene: TRBJ2-2
V gene: TRBV28
clone size: -
CDR3 DNA: TGTGCCAGCAGTTTAGGTGGAGTCAATAGCGGGAGCGCCGGGGAGCTGTTTTTT
CDR3 protein: CASSLGGVNSGSAGELFF

D gene: TRBD1
J gene: TRBJ2-5
V gene: TRBV5-6
clone size: -
CDR3 DNA: TGTGCCAGCAGCTCGTCAGGGGGAGAGACCCAGTACTTC
CDR3 protein: CASSSSGGETQYF

D gene: TRBD2
J gene: TRBJ2-1
V gene: TRBV6-1
clone size: -
CDR3 DNA: TGTGCCAGCAGTGAATTTGCGGGAGGGAATGGGGCCTACAATGAGCAGTTCTTC
CDR3 protein: CASSEFAGGNGAYNEQFF

D gene: -
J gene: TRBJ1-2
V gene: TRBV29-1
clone size: -
CDR3 DNA: TGCAGCGTTTTAGGGAGCGATGGCTACACCTTC
CDR3 protein: CSVLGSDGYTF

D gene: -
J gene: TRBJ2-7
V gene: TRBV29-1
clone size: -
CDR3 DNA: TGCAGCGCCGGAGGCCCTGGCGGAGAGCAGTACTTC
CDR3 protein: CSAGGPGGEQYF

D gene: -
J gene: TRBJ2-7
V gene: TRBV9
clone size: -
CDR3 DNA: TGTGCCAGCAGCGTAGATGAGCGGACCTCCTACGAGCAGTACTTC
CDR3 protein: CASSVDERTSYEQYF

D gene: TRBD1
J gene: TRBJ1-2
V gene: TRBV30
clone size: few
CDR3 DNA: TGTGCCTGGAGTGTACAGGGGGCAGGCGGGTATGGCTACACCTTC
CDR3 protein: CAWSVQGAGGYGYTF

D gene: -
J gene: TRBJ2-1
V gene: TRBV25-1
clone size: few
CDR3 DNA: TGTGCCAGCAGAGAGAACTCGAATGAGCAGTTCTTC
CDR3 protein: CASRENSNEQFF

D gene: TRBD2
J gene: TRBJ2-5
V gene: TRBV5-1
clone size: -
CDR3 DNA: TGCGCCAGCAGCTTGGAGAGCGGGAGGAAAGAGACCCAGTACTTC
CDR3 protein: CASSLESGRKETQYF

D gene: -
J gene: TRBJ1-2
V gene: TRBV10-3
clone size: -
CDR3 DNA: TGTGCCATCAACCCCGGGGGAAGCGGCTATGGCTACACCTTC
CDR3 protein: CAINPGGSGYGYTF

D gene: -
J gene: TRBJ1-2
V gene: TRBV14
clone size: -
CDR3 DNA: TGTGCCAGCAGCCAAGGGAAACAGGGTAACTATGGCTACACCTTC
CDR3 protein: CASSQGKQGNYGYTF

D gene: TRBD1
J gene: TRBJ1-4
V gene: TRBV5-6
clone size: once
CDR3 DNA: TGTGCCAGCAGCAGCTACGACAGGGGGCGTAGTGAAAAACTGTTTTTT
CDR3 protein: CASSSYDRGRSEKLFF

D gene: TRBD2
J gene: TRBJ2-1
V gene: TRBV19
clone size: -
CDR3 DNA: TGTGCCAGTACCATAGCGGGCACCCGAGTGGGGTCCTACAATGAGCAGTTCTTC
CDR3 protein: CASTIAGTRVGSYNEQFF

D gene: -
J gene: TRBJ2-7
V gene: TRBV4-1
clone size: -
CDR3 DNA: TGCGCCAGCAGCCAAGACAGGGGACTACCCTACGAGCAGTACTTC
CDR3 protein: CASSQDRGLPYEQYF

D gene: TRBD1
J gene: TRBJ1-1
V gene: TRBV19
clone size: few
CDR3 DNA: TGTGCCAGTAGTCCCGGGACAGGGGTTGCGGGCGACACTGAAGCTTTCTTT
CDR3 protein: CASSPGTGVAGDTEAFF

D gene: TRBD2
J gene: TRBJ2-3
V gene: TRBV5-1
clone size: -
CDR3 DNA: TGCGCCAGTAGAATACGGACTAGCGCTTACACAGATACGCAGTATTTT
CDR3 protein: CASRIRTSAYTDTQYF

D gene: -
J gene: TRBJ2-7
V gene: TRBV28
clone size: -
CDR3 DNA: TGTGCCACCCATACGGGGGGCGCTGGCTACGAGCAGTACTTC
CDR3 protein: CATHTGGAGYEQYF

D gene: -
J gene: TRBJ1-2
V gene: TRBV6-6
clone size: -
CDR3 DNA: TGTGCCAGCAGTCCAACGGGACTGTCTAACTATGGCTACACCTTC
CDR3 protein: CASSPTGLSNYGYTF

D gene: -
J gene: TRBJ2-1
V gene: TRBV11-2
clone size: few
CDR3 DNA: TGTGCCAGCAGCTCCGATGTAGCGATGACGGGATACAATGAGCAGTTCTTC
CDR3 protein: CASSSDVAMTGYNEQFF

D gene: TRBD1
J gene: TRBJ1-3
V gene: TRBV7-9
clone size: -
CDR3 DNA: TGTGCCAGCAGCTTGACAGGGTCCTCTGGAAACACCATATATTTT
CDR3 protein: CASSLTGSSGNTIYF

D gene: -
J gene: TRBJ2-2
V gene: TRBV10-3
clone size: -
CDR3 DNA: TGTGCCATCAGTGAGTTTTGGGGGCGGGACACCGGGGAGCTGTTTTTT
CDR3 protein: CAISEFWGRDTGELFF

D gene: -
J gene: TRBJ2-5
V gene: TRBV9
clone size: -
CDR3 DNA: TGTGCCAGCAGCGTACAGGGCAGCCAAGAGACCCAGTACTTC
CDR3 protein: CASSVQGSQETQYF

D gene: -
J gene: TRBJ1-3
V gene: TRBV27
clone size: -
CDR3 DNA: TGTGCCAGCAGCAGAGGAGGGCACGGCGGAAACACCATATATTTT
CDR3 protein: CASSRGGHGGNTIYF

D gene: TRBD2
J gene: TRBJ2-5
V gene: TRBV2
clone size: -
CDR3 DNA: TGTGCCAGCACTCTCGGCGGGAGTGAGACCCAGTACTTC
CDR3 protein: CASTLGGSETQYF

D gene: -
J gene: TRBJ1-1
V gene: TRBV5-1
clone size: -
CDR3 DNA: TGCGCCAGCAGCCCTTACTTAGCCTTGGACACTGAAGCTTTCTTT
CDR3 protein: CASSPYLALDTEAFF

D gene: -
J gene: TRBJ1-5
V gene: TRBV2
clone size: once
CDR3 DNA: TGTGCCAGCAGTGAAGGAGGTAATAGCAATCAGCCCCAGCATTTT
CDR3 protein: CASSEGGNSNQPQHF

D gene: -
J gene: TRBJ1-5
V gene: TRBV5-4
clone size: -
CDR3 DNA: TGTGCCAGCAGCAAGACAGGTACTGGCAGTCAGCCCCAGCATTTT
CDR3 protein: CASSKTGTGSQPQHF

D gene: TRBD1
J gene: TRBJ1-1
V gene: TRBV19
clone size: -
CDR3 DNA: TGTGCCAGCCGAACCGGGACAGCGAACACTGAAGCTTTCTTT
CDR3 protein: CASRTGTANTEAFF

D gene: -
J gene: TRBJ1-2
V gene: TRBV6-1
clone size: few
CDR3 DNA: TGTGCCAGCAGTCGGGCGGGGAACTATGGCTACACCTTC
CDR3 protein: CASSRAGNYGYTF

D gene: -
J gene: TRBJ2-1
V gene: TRBV28
clone size: -
CDR3 DNA: TGTGCCAGCAGTCAACCTCTTGGAGCGAGGAATGAGCAGTTCTTC
CDR3 protein: CASSQPLGARNEQFF

D gene: TRBD1
J gene: TRBJ2-7
V gene: TRBV5-4
clone size: -
CDR3 DNA: TGTGCCAGCAGCACCCGACAGGGGAATCACGAGCAGTACTTC
CDR3 protein: CASSTRQGNHEQYF

D gene: -
J gene: TRBJ1-1
V gene: TRBV10-3
clone size: -
CDR3 DNA: TGTGCCATCAAGTATCCGGACAAGAACACTGAAGCTTTCTTT
CDR3 protein: CAIKYPDKNTEAFF

D gene: TRBD1
J gene: TRBJ1-2
V gene: TRBV6-1
clone size: -
CDR3 DNA: TGTGCCAGCAGTGATGGGACAGGGTATGGCTACACCTTC
CDR3 protein: CASSDGTGYGYTF

D gene: -
J gene: TRBJ2-3
V gene: TRBV29-1
clone size: -
CDR3 DNA: TGCAGCGTTGAAGAGATCGGGAGAAGCACAGATACGCAGTATTTT
CDR3 protein: CSVEEIGRSTDTQYF

D gene: TRBD1
J gene: TRBJ1-2
V gene: TRBV5-1
clone size: once
CDR3 DNA: TGCGCCAGCAGCTCTACAGGGGTCTATGGCTACACCTTC
CDR3 protein: CASSSTGVYGYTF

D gene: -
J gene: TRBJ1-2
V gene: TRBV7-3
clone size: -
CDR3 DNA: TGTGCCAGCAGCTTAGGCGGGAATGGCTACACCTTC
CDR3 protein: CASSLGGNGYTF

D gene: TRBD1
J gene: TRBJ2-7
V gene: TRBV6-5
clone size: -
CDR3 DNA: TGTGCCAGCAGACGACAGGGGGGGAAGTACGAGCAGTACTTC
CDR3 protein: CASRRQGGKYEQYF

D gene: TRBD2
J gene: TRBJ2-5
V gene: TRBV5-1
clone size: -
CDR3 DNA: TGCGCCAGCAGCCCGGGACTAGCGGGAGGAGAGACCCAGTACTTC
CDR3 protein: CASSPGLAGGETQYF

D gene: TRBD2
J gene: TRBJ2-7
V gene: TRBV4-1
clone size: once
CDR3 DNA: TGCGCCAGCAGCCCACAAGCGGGGGCCCACGAGCAGTACTTC
CDR3 protein: CASSPQAGAHEQYF

D gene: -
J gene: TRBJ1-2
V gene: TRBV30
clone size: few
CDR3 DNA: TGTGCCTGGAGTGTACTTTACGGCTACACCTTC
CDR3 protein: CAWSVLYGYTF